The T cell receptor (beta chain) under discussion was sequenced for a study of control samples from healthy donors and cancer patients. The protocol was immunoSEQ multiplex PCR, while the TCRdb copy is restricted to in-frame clones and leaves out a portion. The table includes 150,000 or so clones, 80% to 95% detected once. Trimming left V 8 bases short and J 8 bases short, with 21 bases between. In germline, CDR1 is SGHAT, CDR2 FQNNGV. CDR3 size: 14 residues. Material: blood. The V and J genes are TRBV11-2 and TRBJ1-1; no definite D call. This clonotype originated in a man between 40 and 49 years old in good health. The CDR3 nucleotides are TGTGCCAGCCACTATTCCACCCCGACGTCCGAAGCTTTCTTT. Its translation is CASHYSTPTSEAFF.